This entry lists 13 T cell receptor beta chains sequenced from one sample in a study of T cell responses to AZD1222 COVID-19 vaccine. The assay was immunoSEQ multiplex PCR, and TCRdb's table has in-frame clones only and misses some. The sample lists around 99,000 clones, around 90% occurring once. Sequenced here: peripheral blood, sampled on day 0 of AZD1222 vaccination. The receptor set was obtained from an adult in good health.

This chain joins TRBV10-3 and TRBJ2-3; D perhaps matches TRBD1 (6 bases). Deletions cut 8 bases from V and 4 bases from J, with 16 bases between. The CDR3 is 14 amino acids. Looked up from germline, CDR1 is ENHRY and CDR2 is SYGVKD. CDR3 DNA: TGTGCCATCGGGGGCCACAGTACCGCAGATACGCAGTATTTT. This codes for CAIGGHSTADTQYF.

The chain recombines TRBV6-5 with TRBJ1-4; D possibly corresponds to TRBD1 (6 bases). CDR1 and CDR2 (germline): MNHEY, SVGAGI. Trimming cost V 5 bases and J 5 bases, with 12 bases left between them. The CDR3 runs to 14 residues. The CDR3, as DNA: TGTGCCAGCAGTCAGACAGGCCCAAATGAAAAACTGTTTTTT. Protein: CASSQTGPNEKLFF.

This sequence joins TRBV5-1 and TRBJ2-5; D perhaps matches TRBD2 (6 bases). Germline V lookup: CDR1 SGHRS, CDR2 YFSETQ. Between the trimmed V and J ends, which lost 3 bases and 5 bases, there was a span of 23 bases. The CDR3 runs 17 residues. The CDR3 is CASSSAGYTTRAETQYF. As DNA, the CDR3 is TGCGCCAGCAGCTCCGCGGGGTATACCACGCGGGCTGAGACCCAGTACTTC.

The CDR3 bases are TGTGCCAGCAGCTCCGGAAATAGCCTTAACTATGGCTACACCTTC. Translation gives CASSSGNSLNYGYTF. The chain carries TRBV7-9 and TRBJ1-2; no clear D gene. The CDR3 contains 15 residues. The germline gives CDR1 SEHNR, CDR2 FQNEAQ (reference sequence). The V end was cut by 4 bases, the J end by 1 base, with 13 bases between.

The J gene is TRBJ1-1, the V gene TRBV19, with D perhaps TRBD1 (5 bases). Between the trimmed V and J ends, which lost 9 bases and 1 base, there was a span of 12 bases. Germline CDR1 is LNHDA and CDR2 is SQIVND (reference sequence). The CDR3 length is 13 residues. The CDR3 DNA is TGTGCCAGCGAGGGACGGCGGAACACTGAAGCTTTCTTT. Translating it yields CASEGRRNTEAFF.

The genes are TRBV7-9 and TRBJ1-4; D is ambiguous. This CDR3 contains 14 residues. Germline V gene lookup returns CDR1 SEHNR and CDR2 FQNEAQ (reference sequence). Deletions cut 5 bases from V and 8 bases from J, with 15 bases between. The CDR3 loop is CASSLMAGGEKLFF. The DNA for the CDR3 is TGTGCCAGCAGCCTTATGGCAGGCGGGGAAAAACTGTTTTTT.

CDR3 in DNA: TGTGCCAGCAGTTTAAACATCGGAAACACCATATATTTT. It is translated as CASSLNIGNTIYF. This chain uses TRBV28 with TRBJ1-3; D gene ambiguous. CDR3 length equals 13 residues. V was pared by 2 bases and J by 4 bases, with 6 bases between. Germline-derived CDR1 and CDR2 are MDHEN and SYDVKM.

This clone came up once. The chain carries TRBV2 and TRBJ1-4; D not certain. V lost 11 bases and J 7 bases, leaving 17 bases between the germline ends. This CDR3 comprises 13 residues. Per the germline V gene, CDR1 is SNHLY and CDR2 is FYNNEI. The CDR3 region is CAWEAGKGEKLFF. The CDR3 DNA is TGTGCCTGGGAGGCAGGAAAGGGTGAAAAACTGTTTTTT.

The chain carries TRBV28 and TRBJ2-7, with 13 bases aligning to TRBD2. Germline CDR1 reads MDHEN; CDR2 reads SYDVKM. This CDR3 is 19 amino acids long. J lost 1 base, V lost 4 bases, and 13 bases had no gene match. The CDR3 bases are TGTGCCAGCAGTTCCCTAACTAGCGGGAGGGCCTCATTGTCCTACGAGCAGTACTTC. It yields the protein CASSSLTSGRASLSYEQYF.

This chain uses TRBV4-2 with TRBJ1-2, with D possibly matching TRBD1 (5 bases). CDR1 and CDR2 from the germline V gene are LGHNA and YNFKEQ. This CDR3 comprises 13 residues. The V end lost 0 bases, the J end lost 5 bases, and 7 bases lay between the germline ends. The CDR3 loop reads CASSQDRAYGYTF. In DNA, the CDR3 is TGTGCCAGCAGCCAAGACAGGGCGTATGGCTACACCTTC.

This chain joins TRBV30 and TRBJ2-3; maybe TRBD2 (5 bases). The CDR3 extends over 14 amino acids. Trimming shortened V by 3 bases and J by 8 bases, and 18 bases separated the two germline ends. CDR1 and CDR2 from the germline V gene are GTSNPN and SVGIG (reference sequence). CDR3 region: CAWSMGATRRTQYF. As DNA, the CDR3 is TGTGCCTGGAGCATGGGAGCTACCCGGCGTACGCAGTATTTT.

The J gene is TRBJ2-7, the V gene TRBV27; D unclear. Trimming took 2 bases from V and 5 from J, leaving 10 bases between them. This CDR3 comprises 13 residues. Germline V gene data show CDR1 as MNHEY and CDR2 as SMNVEV (reference sequence). The CDR3 DNA reads as TGTGCCAGCAGTTTAAGTTTCCTCCACGAGCAGTACTTC. It translates to CASSLSFLHEQYF.

The rearrangement uses TRBV3-1 (or the pseudogene TRBV3-2) and TRBJ1-2; D may be TRBD1 (5 bases). Germline CDR1 and CDR2: LGHDT and YNNKEL (reference sequence). The V end lost 0 bases, the J end lost 2 bases, and 10 bases lay between the germline ends. The CDR3 spans 15 residues. CDR3 DNA sequence: TGTGCCAGCAGCCAAGATATTTGGGGGAACTATGGCTACACCTTC. Translated: CASSQDIWGNYGYTF.